The 10 T cell receptor beta chains reported below all come from one sample, sequenced in a study of blood T cell repertoires in COVID-19. Profiling relied on immunoSEQ multiplex PCR, and the TCRdb table lists in-frame clones only, not all of them. Counted here are some 520,000 clones, 75% to 90% occurring once; the ten biggest clones make up around 0.92%. Source material: peripheral blood. The source of these receptors is a man in his late teens or twenties with COVID-19, enrolled during active disease.

The chain couples TRBV2 to TRBJ1-2; the match to TRBD1 covers 7 bases. Unmatched junction bases numbered 12, after V lost 8 bases and J lost 6 bases. Germline values: CDR1 SNHLY, CDR2 FYNNEI. The CDR3 is 14 amino acids. The DNA of the CDR3 is TGTGCCAGCGGACGGCCGGGACAGAGCAATGGCTACACCTTC. Its protein product is CASGRPGQSNGYTF.

The genes are TRBV5-4 and TRBJ2-2; 10 nucleotides match TRBD2. J gave up 6 bases and V 4 bases, and 3 bases lay outside the gene matches. CDR1 is SGHNT and CDR2 is YYREEE in the germline V gene (reference sequence). This CDR3 is built from 14 residues. CDR3 amino acids: CASSPGLAAGELFF. CDR3 sequence (DNA): TGTGCCAGCAGCCCCGGACTAGCGGCCGGGGAGCTGTTTTTT.

V is TRBV19 and J is TRBJ1-1; D possibly corresponds to TRBD1 (6 bases). The germline CDR1 and CDR2 sequences are LNHDA and SQIVND (reference sequence). The CDR3 is 14 amino acids. The V gene lost 5 bases and the J gene lost 3 bases, with 13 bases spanning the gap. The CDR3 coding sequence is TGTGCCAGTAGTTCAAACGGGGGGCACACTGAAGCTTTCTTT. It yields the protein CASSSNGGHTEAFF.

The rearrangement joins TRBV27 to TRBJ2-2, with D maybe TRBD2 (6 bases). Germline CDR1 MNHEY, CDR2 SMNVEV (reference sequence). V was shortened by 6 bases and J by 1 base, with 9 bases between the two germline ends. This CDR3 contains 14 residues. As DNA, the CDR3 is TGTGCCAGCAGGGAGGGGCAGAACACCGGGGAGCTGTTTTTT. Translation gives CASREGQNTGELFF.

The chain employs TRBV2 and TRBJ2-5, with 7 bases identical to TRBD1. The CDR3 is 15 residues long. The V gene's germline CDR1 is SNHLY and CDR2 FYNNEI. The junction had 6 bases not matched to a gene; V was cut back by 1 base and J by 4 bases. The CDR3 region has the DNA TGTGCCAGCAGTGAAGGTAACAGGGGTCGAGAGACCCAGTACTTC. Its protein product is CASSEGNRGRETQYF.

The chain has TRBV3-1 (or the pseudogene TRBV3-2) and TRBJ2-5; D perhaps matches TRBD2 (6 bases). The length of the CDR3 is 16 residues. The V and J ends lost 4 bases and 5 bases respectively, with 20 bases between them. Germline CDR1 is LGHDT and CDR2 is YNNKEL (reference sequence). CDR3 bases: TGTGCCAGCAGCCGCTCCCAGCGGGCCCAAGGGGAGACCCAGTACTTC. It encodes CASSRSQRAQGETQYF.

In this sample, this clone turned up once. The chain uses TRBV27 and TRBJ2-1; TRBD2 matches 16 bases. Trimming cost V 3 bases and J 6 bases; bases outside gene matches: 5. Looked up from germline, CDR1 is MNHEY and CDR2 is SMNVEV (reference sequence). The CDR3 has 17 residues. CDR3 protein: CASSFPGLAGGPNEQFF. CDR3 nucleotides: TGTGCCAGCAGTTTCCCGGGACTAGCGGGAGGGCCCAATGAGCAGTTCTTC.

The chain couples TRBV6-5 to TRBJ2-1, with 7 bases fitting TRBD1. This CDR3 has 15 amino acids. CDR1 is MNHEY and CDR2 is SVGAGI in the germline V gene. V shed 4 bases and J 2 bases; nucleotides not matched to a gene: 5. This CDR3 reads CASSSAGTAYNEQFF. CDR3 nucleotide sequence: TGTGCCAGCAGTTCCGCCGGGACAGCCTACAATGAGCAGTTCTTC.

This clone was recorded at least ten times. The chain carries TRBV27 and TRBJ2-3, with D possibly matching TRBD2 (5 bases). V dropped 7 bases and J dropped 6 bases, with 14 bases sitting between them. CDR3 length: 13 amino acids. Germline assignment: CDR1 MNHEY and CDR2 SMNVEV (reference sequence). CDR3 bases: TGTGCCAGCACGGGATCTCACATGGATACGCAGTATTTT. It codes for CASTGSHMDTQYF.

The V and J genes are TRBV6-5 and TRBJ2-1, with 13 bases identical to TRBD2. The V segment lost 4 bases and the J segment 8 bases; nucleotides outside the gene matches: 5. The CDR3 has 15 residues. Germline CDR1 and CDR2: MNHEY and SVGAGI. CDR3 loop: CASSLLAGGPDEQFF. The CDR3, as DNA: TGTGCCAGCAGTTTACTAGCGGGGGGGCCTGATGAGCAGTTCTTC.